The 31 T cell receptor beta chains in this list originate from one sample, sequenced in a study of OX40 agonist ivuxolimab in advanced cancers. The repertoire was sequenced with immunoSEQ multiplex PCR; TCRdb's copy has only in-frame clones and lacks some. The sample contains about 46,000 clones, about 87% of which appear only once. The starting material was CD4+ or CD8+ T cells sorted from blood, obtained in a trial of the OX40 agonist ivuxolimab. The receptor source for this set is an adult with an advanced solid tumor such as melanoma, head and neck, liver or kidney cancer.

CDR3 coding DNA: TGTGCCAGCAGCGAACAGGGGAGTGCGGCACCCCTCCACTTT. This translates into CASSEQGSAAPLHF. The chain joins TRBV9 to TRBJ1-6, with 7 bases matching TRBD1. The CDR3 length is 14 residues. CDR1 SGDLS and CDR2 YYNGEE come from the germline V gene. Trimming cost V 3 bases and J 11 bases; bases outside gene matches: 8.

This clone was seen only once. This chain links TRBV9 with TRBJ1-1; no clear D. Germline values: CDR1 SGDLS, CDR2 YYNGEE. The length of the CDR3 is 11 residues. V shed 4 bases and J shed 6 bases, with 7 bases lying between them. CDR3 sequence (DNA): TGTGCCAGCAGCCCCTCAGCTGAAGCTTTCTTT. This codes for CASSPSAEAFF.

With regard to this clone: Germline is not matched at one junction end, which may reflect a read error. V and J are TRBV27 and TRBJ1-2; D is uncertain. The CDR3 extends over 13 amino acids. Germline V CDR1 and CDR2: MNHEY, SMNVEV (reference sequence). CDR3 protein: CASSPSYRGPTAF. The CDR3 nucleotides are TGTGCCAGCAGTCCTTCCTACCGGGGTCCTACAGCCTTC.

The rearrangement joins TRBV7-6 to TRBJ1-1; D is unclear. V was trimmed by 1 base and J by 1 base, leaving 10 bases between them. This CDR3 is built from 15 residues. Germline CDR1 reads SGHVS; CDR2 reads FNYEAQ. CDR3 residues: CASSLDWGGNTEAFF. CDR3 DNA sequence: TGTGCCAGCAGCTTAGATTGGGGAGGGAACACTGAAGCTTTCTTT.

This clone came up a few times. The chain joins TRBV4-1 to TRBJ1-1; D remains ambiguous. Germline loops: CDR1 MGHRA, CDR2 YSYEKL. V lost 4 bases and J 7 bases, leaving 19 bases between the germline ends. The CDR3 totals 15 residues. CDR3 bases: TGCGCCAGCAGCCCGCGAGGGCTCGAACAAGGTGAAGCTTTCTTT. It yields the protein CASSPRGLEQGEAFF.

The rearrangement links TRBV29-1 to TRBJ1-1; weak D call: TRBD1 (5 bases). Trimming removed 7 bases at V and 1 base at J, with 10 bases between. Germline CDR1 reads SQVTM; CDR2 reads ANQGSEA. CDR3 size: 12 residues. CDR3 nucleotide sequence: TGCAGCGCGCTTAGGGGGAACACTGAAGCTTTCTTT. As protein: CSALRGNTEAFF.

This clone has a handful of counts. The CDR3 DNA follows: TGTGCCACGCGTCCCGGTAGTCAGCCCCAGCATTTT. It translates to CATRPGSQPQHF. V is TRBV28 and J is TRBJ1-5; no definite D call. In germline, CDR1 is MDHEN, CDR2 SYDVKM. The CDR3 is made up of 12 amino acids. V was trimmed by 10 bases and J by 6 bases, leaving 13 bases between them.

The rearrangement links TRBV4-1 to TRBJ1-2, with a possible D match to TRBD1 (5 bases). This CDR3 is built from 15 residues. Trimming took 2 bases from V and 4 from J, leaving 14 bases between them. Germline V gene lookup returns CDR1 MGHRA and CDR2 YSYEKL. The CDR3 DNA is TGCGCCAGCAGCCAAATAGGCACAGGCCTCTATGGCTACACCTTC. Its protein is CASSQIGTGLYGYTF.

V usage is TRBV28 and J usage is TRBJ2-1; 12 bases align to TRBD2. V lost 5 bases, J lost 0 bases, and 8 bases stayed unmatched. The CDR3 is made up of 18 amino acids. Germline CDR1 is MDHEN and CDR2 is SYDVKM. In nucleotides, the CDR3 is TGTGCCAGCAGTCCCACGACTAGCGGGGGTAGCTCCTACAATGAGCAGTTCTTC. It is translated as CASSPTTSGGSSYNEQFF.

The rearrangement links TRBV19 to TRBJ2-3; 10 bases map to TRBD2. CDR1 is LNHDA and CDR2 is SQIVND in the germline V gene (reference sequence). J gave up 2 bases and V 1 base, and 15 bases lay outside the gene matches. The CDR3 is 20 amino acids. The CDR3 spells CASSIGPFRAGGPDTDTQYF. The CDR3 DNA reads TGTGCCAGTAGTATAGGTCCTTTTCGAGCGGGGGGGCCAGACACAGATACGCAGTATTTT.

This rearrangement joins TRBV2 to TRBJ2-2; 10 bases agree with TRBD2. V lost 5 bases to trimming and J lost 2 bases; unmatched junction nucleotides: 11. The CDR3 length is 18 residues. In germline, CDR1 is SNHLY, CDR2 FYNNEI. The CDR3 sequence is CASSLAGVPPGNTGELFF. The DNA for the CDR3 is TGTGCCAGCAGTCTAGCGGGAGTCCCCCCGGGAAACACCGGGGAGCTGTTTTTT. The whole variable domain, filled in from reference TRBV2 and TRBJ2-2, reads EPEVTQTPSHQVTQMGQEVILRCVPISNHLYFYWYRQILGQKVEFLVSFYNNEISEKSEIFDDQFSVERPDGSNFTLKIRSTKLEDSAMYFCASSLAGVPPGNTGELFFGEGSRLTVL.

A few counts support this clone. The chain employs TRBV19 and TRBJ1-1; a possible D gene is TRBD1 (5 bases). V dropped 9 bases and J dropped 0 bases, with 26 bases sitting between them. The CDR3 consists of 18 residues. Germline values: CDR1 LNHDA, CDR2 SQIVND (reference sequence). The CDR3 reads CASDYTRRSGTVNTEAFF. The CDR3 coding sequence is TGTGCCAGCGATTACACGCGGCGGTCCGGGACGGTGAACACTGAAGCTTTCTTT.

The chain has TRBV9 and TRBJ2-7; D is unclear. Germline CDR1 is SGDLS and CDR2 is YYNGEE. This CDR3 contains 14 residues. The ends were cut back, 0 bases at V and 0 bases at J, with 7 bases in the middle. CDR3 in DNA: TGTGCCAGCAGCGTAGAGAGTTCCTCCTACGAGCAGTACTTC. It translates to CASSVESSSYEQYF.

This clone was recorded once. This chain uses TRBV21-1 with TRBJ2-6; the DNA was not compared with TRBD1, the D call given in the table. TRBV21-1 is a pseudogene segment. The CDR3 length is 17 residues. CDR3 nucleotide sequence: TGTGCCAGCAGCAAGGGACAGGGGGCGAGTGGGGCCAACGTCCTGACTTTC. This encodes CASSKGQGASGANVLTF.

CDR3 residues: CAWSIGSGTEAFF. The CDR3 region has the DNA TGTGCCTGGAGTATAGGTTCGGGCACTGAAGCTTTCTTT. The chain is built from TRBV30 and TRBJ1-1; D call uncertain. V lost 2 bases, J lost 4 bases, and 11 bases lay in between. This CDR3 has 13 residues. Germline CDR1 GTSNPN, CDR2 SVGIG (reference sequence). The variable domain in full, completed from reference TRBV30 and TRBJ1-1, reads SQTIHQWPATLVQPVGSPLSLECTVEGTSNPNLYWYRQAAGRGLQLLFYSVGIGQISSEVPQNLSASRPQDRQFILSSKKLLLSDSGFYLCAWSIGSGTEAFFGQGTRLTVV.

This rearrangement joins TRBV6-5 to TRBJ1-2; weak D call: TRBD1 (6 bases). This CDR3 has 13 residues. Germline V lookup: CDR1 MNHEY, CDR2 SVGAGI. The ends were cut back, 5 bases at V and 4 bases at J, with 11 bases in the middle. The CDR3 region is CASSEGGPYGYTF. CDR3 DNA sequence: TGTGCCAGCAGTGAGGGGGGGCCCTATGGCTACACCTTC.

This chain joins TRBV7-6 and TRBJ1-2; D is uncertain. Trimming pared 5 bases from V and 8 bases from J, leaving 12 bases between. This CDR3 is built from 12 residues. Germline V gene data show CDR1 as SGHVS and CDR2 as FNYEAQ. For the CDR3, the DNA is TGTGCCAGCAGCGCGGAGAAATACGGCTACACCTTC. Its protein product is CASSAEKYGYTF. The entire variable domain, with the rest obtained from reference TRBV7-6 and TRBJ1-2, is as follows: GAGVSQSPRYKVTKRGQDVALRCDPISGHVSLYWYRQALGQGPEFLTYFNYEAQQDKSGLPNDRFSAERPEGSISTLTIQRTEQRDSAMYRCASSAEKYGYTFGSGTRLTVV.

This clone was counted only a few times. The gene calls are TRBV5-6 and TRBJ1-1, with D unclear. V was clipped by 3 bases and J by 3 bases, with 3 bases between them. The CDR3 has 11 amino acids. The V gene's germline CDR1 is SGHDT and CDR2 YYEEEE. The CDR3 DNA reads TGTGCCAGCAGCTACTACACTGAAGCTTTCTTT. As protein: CASSYYTEAFF.

The V gene is TRBV6-4, the J gene TRBJ2-7; 8 nucleotides match TRBD1. Germline V gives CDR1 MRHNA, CDR2 SNTAGT. After removal of 7 bases from V and 2 bases from J, the junction contained 13 bases not matched to a gene. The CDR3 covers 16 residues. DNA for the CDR3: TGTGCCAGCATTTTAAGGTCCCTGGACAGGGCCTACGAGCAGTACTTC. Amino acid sequence: CASILRSLDRAYEQYF.

The chain joins TRBV6-5 to TRBJ2-5; possibly TRBD2 for D (7 bases). The length of the CDR3 is 12 residues. Germline lookup yields CDR1 MNHEY and CDR2 SVGAGI. The germline V and J ends were trimmed by 0 bases and 9 bases, with 8 bases remaining between them. The CDR3, as DNA: TGTGCCAGCAGTTACTCAGGGGGGGCCCAGTACTTC. Translating gives CASSYSGGAQYF.

The rearrangement uses TRBV9 and TRBJ2-1, with no clear D. From germline, CDR1 is SGDLS and CDR2 YYNGEE. The CDR3 has 14 amino acids. Trimming left V 0 bases short and J 6 bases short, with 10 bases between. CDR3 sequence (DNA): TGTGCCAGCAGCGTAGGGTCCTTTACCAATGAGCAGTTCTTC. Translated, it gives CASSVGSFTNEQFF. Together with reference TRBV9 and TRBJ2-1, the CDR3 gives the full variable domain: DSGVTQTPKHLITATGQRVTLRCSPRSGDLSVYWYQQSLDQGLQFLIQYYNGEERAKGNILERFSAQQFPDLHSELNLSSLELGDSALYFCASSVGSFTNEQFFGPGTRLTVL.

The CDR3 is CASSPNKDYSNQPQHF. The DNA for the CDR3 is TGCGCCAGCAGCCCCAACAAGGATTATAGCAATCAGCCCCAGCATTTT. V and J are TRBV4-1 and TRBJ1-5; D is undetermined. With 4 bases removed from V and 0 bases from J, the gap between germline ends came to 13 bases. From germline, CDR1 is MGHRA and CDR2 YSYEKL. The CDR3 loop spans 16 amino acids.

The J gene is TRBJ2-3, the V gene TRBV21-1; TRBD2 is the table's D call, not checked against the DNA. TRBV21-1 corresponds to a pseudogene. The CDR3 is 17 amino acids. CDR3 nucleotides: TGTGCCAGCAGCAAATCCGAGCGGGGGGGACGCACAGATACGCAGTATTTT. Translation gives CASSKSERGGRTDTQYF.

The chain combines TRBV7-7 with TRBJ2-7; 9 nucleotides match TRBD1. V shed 5 bases and J 0 bases; nucleotides not matched to a gene: 5. CDR3 size: 15 residues. Germline CDR1 is SSHAT and CDR2 is FNYEAQ (reference sequence). CDR3 protein: CASSQRQGGSYEQYF. In DNA, the CDR3 is TGTGCCAGCAGCCAACGACAGGGGGGCTCCTACGAGCAGTACTTC.

The CDR3 reads CASSFRQNNEKLFF. The DNA for the CDR3 is TGTGCCAGCAGCTTCCGACAGAATAATGAAAAACTGTTTTTT. The V gene is TRBV5-4, the J gene TRBJ1-4, with D tentatively TRBD1 (5 bases). The V gene's germline CDR1 is SGHNT and CDR2 YYREEE (reference sequence). The CDR3 runs to 14 residues. The germline V and J ends were trimmed by 2 bases and 4 bases, with 9 bases remaining between them.

The rearrangement joins TRBV5-1 to TRBJ2-7; TRBD1 might be the D (7 bases). CDR3 length: 14 residues. Germline values: CDR1 SGHRS, CDR2 YFSETQ. V lost 1 base to trimming and J lost 3 bases, with 11 bases between them. The CDR3 bases are TGCGCCAGCAGCTTGAGGCAGGGGGGCTACGAGCAGTACTTC. Protein: CASSLRQGGYEQYF.

In its sample, this clone was seen once. The J gene is TRBJ2-3, the V gene TRBV27; 9 bases fit TRBD2. CDR3 length equals 15 residues. Unmatched junction bases numbered 9, after V lost 5 bases and J lost 6 bases. From germline, CDR1 is MNHEY and CDR2 SMNVEV (reference sequence). The CDR3 loop is CASSPRGRGSDTQYF. CDR3 sequence (DNA): TGTGCCAGCAGTCCCCGCGGGAGGGGGTCCGATACGCAGTATTTT.

The rearrangement links TRBV4-2 to TRBJ2-2, with no clear D. Trimming left V 4 bases short and J 5 bases short, with 11 bases between. The CDR3 covers 14 residues. CDR1 LGHNA and CDR2 YNFKEQ come from the germline V gene. CDR3 in amino acids: CASSRGYLTGELFF. DNA for the CDR3: TGTGCCAGCAGCCGTGGGTACCTGACCGGGGAGCTGTTTTTT.

The chain combines TRBV11-1 with TRBJ2-2; D possibly corresponds to TRBD2 (6 bases). CDR3 length: 16 residues. Per germline, CDR1 SGHAT and CDR2 FQDESV (reference sequence). V lost 0 bases and J 5 bases, leaving 13 bases between the germline ends. The CDR3 nucleotides read TGTGCCAGCAGCTTAGCCCCCTTAGGAGGGACCGGGGAGCTGTTTTTT. This codes for CASSLAPLGGTGELFF. Supplemented by reference TRBV11-1 and TRBJ2-2, the full variable domain reads EAEVAQSPRYKITEKSQAVAFWCDPISGHATLYWYRQILGQGPELLVQFQDESVVDDSQLPKDRFSAERLKGVDSTLKIQPAELGDSAMYLCASSLAPLGGTGELFFGEGSRLTVL.

This clone was observed a few times. The V and J genes are TRBV11-2 and TRBJ1-1; the D gene is possibly TRBD1 (5 bases). Per germline, CDR1 SGHAT and CDR2 FQNNGV. The CDR3 has 13 amino acids. V was shortened by 9 bases and J by 0 bases, with 11 bases between the two germline ends. The CDR3 coding sequence is TGTGCCAGAAGGGGCTCGATGAACACTGAAGCTTTCTTT. As protein: CARRGSMNTEAFF.

The chain is built from TRBV7-2 and TRBJ2-7; 8 nucleotides agree with TRBD2. J gave up 3 bases and V 4 bases, and 5 bases lay outside the gene matches. The CDR3 extends over 14 amino acids. Germline V gene lookup returns CDR1 SGHTA and CDR2 FQGNSA. In DNA, the CDR3 is TGTGCCAGCAGCTCGAGGACTAGCTTCTACGAGCAGTACTTC. It yields the protein CASSSRTSFYEQYF.